The rows below give T cell receptor beta chains drawn from one sample of a study of long-term antiretroviral therapy in people with HIV. Repertoires were generated with immunoSEQ multiplex PCR, while TCRdb's copy carries only in-frame clones and drops some. The table has about 39,000 clones, 85% to 90% seen once. This specimen was unsorted PBMCs, taken 1.2 years after starting antiretroviral therapy. These receptors were taken from a woman aged 45-59 years with HIV. Both conserved end residues are part of each CDR3. D genes are given only for firm matches. The size entry is marked missing in some rows and otherwise reads once, few, many or a size class.

J | V | size | D | CDR3 | DNA
TRBJ1-1 | TRBV5-6 | - | - | CASSWGRGDKAFF | TGTGCCAGCAGCTGGGGGCGCGGGGACAAAGCTTTCTTT
TRBJ2-6 | TRBV11-2 | - | - | CASSLTPRQFSGANVLTF | TGTGCCAGCAGCTTAACTCCCAGGCAGTTCTCTGGGGCCAACGTCCTGACTTTC
TRBJ2-7 | TRBV13 | - | - | CASSFTDGGDRGYGYEQYF | TGTGCCAGCAGCTTCACCGACGGGGGAGATAGGGGGTATGGATACGAGCAGTACTTC
TRBJ2-7 | TRBV9 | - | - | CASSLGMAAYEQYF | TGTGCCAGCAGCCTCGGGATGGCGGCCTACGAGCAGTACTTC
TRBJ2-5 | TRBV27 | once | - | CASSPLDSEETQYF | TGTGCCAGCAGCCCCCTCGACAGCGAAGAGACCCAGTACTTC
TRBJ2-2 | TRBV4-1 | - | TRBD2 | CASSPTSVGTGELFF | TGCGCCAGCAGCCCTACTAGCGTCGGCACCGGGGAGCTGTTTTTT
TRBJ1-6 | TRBV18 | - | - | CASSRGQPTNSAPLHF | TGTGCCAGCTCCCGGGGGCAGCCGACCAATTCAGCACCCCTCCACTTT
TRBJ1-4 | TRBV9 | - | TRBD1 | CASSSPGAGGAGSEKLFF | TGTGCCAGCAGCTCCCCCGGGGCAGGGGGCGCGGGAAGTGAAAAACTGTTTTTT
TRBJ2-7 | TRBV7-9 | - | TRBD1 | CATDPGTGGSYEQYF | TGTGCCACCGACCCCGGGACAGGGGGCTCCTACGAGCAGTACTTC
TRBJ2-4 | TRBV2 | - | TRBD1 | CASSAGGENIQYF | TGTGCCAGCAGTGCAGGGGGTGAAAACATTCAGTACTTC
TRBJ1-4 | TRBV10-1 | - | - | CASSESSLNEKLFF | TGCGCCAGCAGTGAGTCGAGCTTGAATGAAAAACTGTTTTTT
TRBJ2-2 | TRBV19 | - | - | CASSTRVILTGELFF | TGTGCCAGTAGTACCCGGGTGATCCTCACCGGGGAGCTGTTTTTT
TRBJ1-2 | TRBV6-6 | - | - | CASRIEGLNGYTF | TGTGCCAGCAGAATTGAGGGGTTAAATGGCTACACCTTC
TRBJ2-5 | TRBV4-2 | - | - | CASSQSGGEETQYF | TGTGCCAGCAGCCAATCAGGAGGTGAAGAGACCCAGTACTTC
TRBJ2-1 | TRBV9 | few | - | CASSVAPSNNEQFF | TGTGCCAGCAGCGTAGCTCCCTCCAACAATGAGCAGTTCTTC
TRBJ2-1 | TRBV7-2 | - | TRBD2 | CASSWGTSGGYYNEQFF | TGTGCCAGCAGCTGGGGGACTAGCGGGGGTTACTACAATGAGCAGTTCTTC
TRBJ2-7 | TRBV10-3 | - | TRBD2 | CAISAGTRFYEQYF | TGTGCCATCAGTGCCGGGACTAGATTCTACGAGCAGTACTTC
TRBJ2-2 | TRBV9 | - | TRBD2 | CASSVVSGGPWTGELFF | TGTGCCAGCAGCGTAGTAAGCGGGGGGCCGTGGACCGGGGAGCTGTTTTTT
TRBJ1-5 | TRBV4-1 | - | - | CASSQDPGLNNQPQHF | TGCGCCAGCAGCCAAGATCCAGGGCTAAACAATCAGCCCCAGCATTTT
TRBJ2-4 | TRBV6-1 | - | TRBD2 | CASSEGPAGGQNIQYF | TGTGCCAGCAGTGAAGGTCCAGCGGGGGGTCAAAACATTCAGTACTTC
TRBJ2-3 | TRBV7-3 | - | - | CASSLRRAASTDTQYF | TGTGCCAGCAGCTTAAGAAGGGCAGCGAGCACAGATACGCAGTATTTT
TRBJ1-3 | TRBV27 | once | - | CASSLDSAPGNTIYF | TGTGCCAGCAGTTTAGATTCAGCTCCTGGAAACACCATATATTTT
TRBJ2-3 | TRBV30 | - | - | CASDRGMAVNTQYF | TGTGCCTCGGACCGGGGCATGGCTGTGAATACGCAGTATTTT
TRBJ1-5 | TRBV2 | - | - | CASSLEGLPNQPQHF | TGTGCCAGCAGCCTCGAGGGCCTACCCAATCAGCCCCAGCATTTT
TRBJ2-2 | TRBV27 | once | TRBD1 | CASSLSYGTGITGELFF | TGTGCCAGCAGTTTATCGTATGGGACAGGGATCACCGGGGAGCTGTTTTTT
TRBJ1-2 | TRBV4-1 | - | - | CASSLRGRYGYTF | TGCGCCAGCAGCCTCCGGGGCCGCTATGGCTACACCTTC
TRBJ2-2 | TRBV9 | - | TRBD2 | CASSVVDLAGGYTGELFF | TGTGCCAGCAGCGTAGTGGATCTAGCGGGGGGGTACACCGGGGAGCTGTTTTTT
TRBJ1-1 | TRBV15 | - | - | CATSKGSREPEAFF | TGTGCCACCAGCAAAGGATCCAGGGAGCCTGAAGCTTTCTTT
TRBJ2-7 | TRBV6-1 | - | TRBD2 | CASSVSSGANTYEQYF | TGTGCCAGCAGTGTCAGTAGCGGGGCCAATACCTACGAGCAGTACTTC
TRBJ1-2 | TRBV5-6 | - | - | CASSSGQRKAAF | TGTGCCAGCAGCAGCGGTCAAAGGAAAGCCGCCTTC
TRBJ2-2 | TRBV9 | - | - | CASSVVATGELFF | TGTGCCAGCAGCGTAGTTGCCACCGGGGAGCTGTTTTTT
TRBJ2-3 | TRBV30 | - | TRBD2 | CAWSPSGGDTQYF | TGTGCCTGGAGTCCCAGCGGGGGAGATACGCAGTATTTT
TRBJ2-3 | TRBV7-6 | - | - | CASSLEWRGDTQYF | TGTGCCAGCAGCTTAGAATGGCGAGGAGATACGCAGTATTTT
TRBJ2-3 | TRBV5-1 | once | - | CASSSTRMPSTDTQYF | TGCGCCAGCAGCTCAACAAGGATGCCTAGCACAGATACGCAGTATTTT
TRBJ1-4 | TRBV7-9 | - | - | CASSLAQGDEKLFF | TGTGCCAGCAGCTTGGCACAGGGAGATGAAAAACTGTTTTTT
TRBJ1-4 | TRBV19 | - | - | CASSPQPTNEKLFF | TGTGCCAGTAGTCCGCAACCAACTAATGAAAAACTGTTTTTT
TRBJ2-7 | TRBV19 | - | - | CASRENVPGAYEQYF | TGTGCCAGTAGAGAGAATGTCCCGGGGGCCTACGAGCAGTACTTC